This record looks at one T cell receptor beta chain sequence and its context. The sample comes from a study of blood T cell repertoires in COVID-19. Study-wide context: PBMCs, B-cell-depleted T cells, or T cells provided the cDNA or gDNA that made up the material.

Sequencing used immunoSEQ multiplex PCR; TCRdb keeps in-frame clones, though not all of them. The sample yields around 390,000 clones, 87% seen once. In germline, CDR1 is SEHNR, CDR2 FQNEAQ (reference sequence). CDR3 length: 14 amino acids. Trimming removed 0 bases at V and 7 bases at J, with 12 bases between. Participants spanned ages about 18 to 95 years and resided in about two dozen US areas. Allocation to cohorts depended on clinical history reported by the participants. Recovered Cohort 3 donors showed two negative PCRs, clearance, or symptom resolution. The sequencing input was PBMCs or T cells enriched from blood (not recorded which). The TCR comes from a woman in her forties or fifties who had recovered from COVID-19. The chain carries TRBV7-9 and TRBJ1-1; D call uncertain. The CDR3 DNA sequence: TGTGCCAGCAGCTTAGCGCTCGGGAGTGGTGAAGCTTTCTTT. Its protein is CASSLALGSGEAFF.